This entry lists 28 T cell receptor beta chains sequenced from one sample in a study of T cells in Graves' hyperthyroidism and ophthalmopathy. The TCR beta CDR3 regions underwent amplification using RNA transcripts as the source. The primer set for the first-round RT-PCR of the TCR CDR3 was HTBI. MiXCR, applied by TCRdb to the multiplex PCR reads, yields one record per CDR3 protein. The sample records hundreds of thousands of distinct CDR3 sequences, about two fifths being singletons. Input material: blood. These receptors originate from a man in his late teens or twenties with Graves' hyperthyroidism.

This clonotype was counted at least ten times. This chain links TRBV29-1 with TRBJ1-1; D is unclear. Trimming pared 5 bases from V and 0 bases from J, leaving 7 bases between. Germline loops: CDR1 SQVTM, CDR2 ANQGSEA. This CDR3 region has 12 residues. Here the CDR3 DNA reads TGCAGCGTTAAGAGGGTGAACACTGAAGCTTTCTTT. Residues: CSVKRVNTEAFF. Supplemented by reference TRBV29-1 and TRBJ1-1, the full variable domain reads SAVISQKPSRDICQRGTSLTIQCQVDSQVTMMFWYRQQPGQSLTLIATANQGSEATYESGFVIDKFPISRPNLTFSTLTVSNMSPEDSSIYLCSVKRVNTEAFFGQGTRLTVV.

Written as DNA, the CDR3 is TGTGCCAGTAGTAGCGTCAGCTTAACGGGTACGCAGTATTTT. Its translation: CASSSVSLTGTQYF. This chain links TRBV19 with TRBJ2-3, with D uncertain. The CDR3 is 14 residues long. Trimming left V 4 bases short and J 8 bases short, with 16 bases between. Germline assignment: CDR1 LNHDA and CDR2 SQIVND (reference sequence).

The chain uses TRBV12-3 or TRBV12-4 and TRBJ1-1, with D possibly TRBD1 on 5 matching bases. Trimming removed 2 bases at V and 5 bases at J, with 12 bases between. The CDR3 covers 14 residues. The CDR3 coding sequence is TGTGCCAGCAGTTTATTGGGGGGTTGGACTGAAGCTTTCTTT. As protein: CASSLLGGWTEAFF.

This clonotype was detected many times. This chain uses TRBV10-3 with TRBJ1-2, with D possibly being TRBD1 (5 bases). The germline V gene encodes CDR1 ENHRY and CDR2 SYGVKD. This CDR3 contains 13 residues. Trimming stripped 10 bases from V and 6 bases from J, with 18 bases between. DNA for the CDR3: TGTGCCACCCGGGGCGGGGGTGTCGATGGCTACACCTTC. Its translation: CATRGGGVDGYTF.

This clonotype appeared many times. The chain links TRBV10-3 to TRBJ2-5; D may match TRBD1 or TRBD2 (5 bases each). CDR3 length: 12 amino acids. V was cut by 5 bases and J by 5 bases, with 9 bases left in between. CDR1 and CDR2 (germline): ENHRY, SYGVKD. Written as DNA, the CDR3 is TGTGCCATCAGTCGAGGGGAGGAGACCCAGTACTTC. The encoded protein is CAISRGEETQYF.

The genes are TRBV7-8 and TRBJ1-5; 8 bases are a match to TRBD1. The CDR3 contains 16 residues. Germline CDR1 is SGHVS and CDR2 is FQNEAQ. With V trimmed by 4 bases and J by 0 bases, 5 bases remained unmatched. The CDR3 sequence is CASSSGGLLSNQPQHF. The DNA of the CDR3 is TGTGCCAGCAGCTCAGGGGGCCTACTTAGCAATCAGCCCCAGCATTTT.

The V call is TRBV7-2, the J call TRBJ2-7, with TRBD2 matching 10 bases. The J segment lost 4 bases and the V segment lost 3 bases, leaving 15 bases of the junction unmatched. The CDR3 is 18 amino acids. CDR1 is SGHTA, CDR2 FQGNSA, per germline. This chain's CDR3 is CASSFGVAGGSLPYEQYF. The CDR3 nucleotides read TGTGCCAGCAGCTTCGGCGTAGCGGGGGGCTCCCTTCCGTACGAGCAGTACTTC.

The V gene is TRBV7-9, the J gene TRBJ1-6; tentative D call: TRBD1 (6 bases). The V gene's germline CDR1 is SEHNR and CDR2 FQNEAQ (reference sequence). The CDR3 spans 15 residues. Trimming stripped 4 bases from V and 7 bases from J, with 14 bases between. The CDR3 coding sequence is TGTGCCAGCAGCTCAGTCGCAGGGGAGAATTCACCCCTCCACTTT. As protein: CASSSVAGENSPLHF.

V is TRBV24-1 and J is TRBJ1-2, with D hard to call. Trimming removed 4 bases at V and 4 bases at J, with 12 bases between. This CDR3 has 14 amino acids. The germline CDR1 and CDR2 sequences are KGHDR and SFDVKD. CDR3 residues: CATSEGRERYGYTF. The CDR3 DNA sequence: TGTGCCACCAGTGAAGGCCGGGAACGCTATGGCTACACCTTC.

This clonotype was seen ten or more times. The chain joins TRBV7-9 to TRBJ2-7, with D possibly called TRBD1 or TRBD2 (6 bases each). Germline CDR1 reads SEHNR; CDR2 reads FQNEAQ (reference sequence). Trimming took 1 base from V and 9 from J, leaving 16 bases between them. The CDR3 sequence is 14 residues long. The CDR3 bases are TGTGCCAGCAGCTTAGAAGGGGGACTTTCCTGGCAGTACTTC. It yields the protein CASSLEGGLSWQYF.

This clonotype was recorded at least ten times. This chain links TRBV29-1 with TRBJ2-5; D gene uncertain. Germline CDR1 SQVTM, CDR2 ANQGSEA. The CDR3 length is 10 residues. The CDR3 protein is CGFTGETQYF. The CDR3 DNA reads TGCGGGTTCACTGGAGAGACCCAGTACTTC.

This clonotype was counted between two and nine times. The chain employs TRBV7-9 and TRBJ2-7; D is unclear. This CDR3 has 14 amino acids. Germline lookup yields CDR1 SEHNR and CDR2 FQNEAQ (reference sequence). V shed 5 bases and J shed 1 base, with 12 bases lying between them. DNA of the CDR3: TGTGCCAGCAGCCCCCGTGAAGGATCCTACGAGCAGTACTTC. It is translated as CASSPREGSYEQYF.

There are a few counts of this clonotype. The chain couples TRBV2 to TRBJ2-7; D is unclear. CDR1 is SNHLY, CDR2 FYNNEI, per germline. Trimming removed 3 bases from V and 0 bases from J, with 12 bases in between. The CDR3 is 15 residues long. This CDR3 is CASSELQLTSYEQYF. DNA for the CDR3: TGTGCCAGCAGTGAGCTACAGTTGACCTCCTACGAGCAGTACTTC.

This clonotype was seen more than once but under ten times. The V gene is TRBV12-3 or TRBV12-4, the J gene TRBJ1-6; no clear D gene. Trimming removed 2 bases at V and 8 bases at J, with 7 bases between. The CDR3 extends over 13 amino acids. CDR3: CASSLTEDSPLHF. CDR3 bases: TGTGCCAGCAGTTTAACGGAGGATTCACCCCTCCACTTT.

This clonotype was counted many times. The chain employs TRBV19 and TRBJ2-7; 9 bases agree with TRBD1. After removal of 3 bases from V and 2 bases from J, the junction contained 2 bases not matched to a gene. Germline V gene data show CDR1 as LNHDA and CDR2 as SQIVND (reference sequence). The CDR3 consists of 14 residues. The CDR3 sequence: CASSIGTGPYEQYF. The CDR3 DNA reads as TGTGCCAGTAGTATCGGGACAGGGCCCTACGAGCAGTACTTC. The entire variable domain, with the rest obtained from reference TRBV19 and TRBJ2-7, is as follows: DGGITQSPKYLFRKEGQNVTLSCEQNLNHDAMYWYRQDPGQGLRLIYYSQIVNDFQKGDIAEGYSVSREKKESFPLTVTSAQKNPTAFYLCASSIGTGPYEQYFGPGTRLTVT.

This chain uses TRBV7-2 with TRBJ2-7; the D call may be TRBD1 or TRBD2 (6 bases each). This CDR3 contains 15 residues. Trimming left V 2 bases short and J 0 bases short, with 11 bases between. The germline V gene encodes CDR1 SGHTA and CDR2 FQGNSA. CDR3 sequence (DNA): TGTGCCAGCAGCTTAAAGGGGGAGGACTCCTACGAGCAGTACTTC. It translates to CASSLKGEDSYEQYF.

The chain uses TRBV9 and TRBJ1-2; D is perhaps TRBD1 (5 bases). V gave up 0 bases and J gave up 6 bases, with 12 bases separating them. The germline V gene encodes CDR1 SGDLS and CDR2 YYNGEE. The CDR3 runs to 14 residues. The CDR3 here is CASSVGEQDDGYTF. In DNA, the CDR3 is TGTGCCAGCAGCGTAGGAGAACAGGATGATGGCTACACCTTC.

The CDR3 sequence: CASILEASGGEQYF. CDR3 DNA sequence: TGTGCCAGCATCCTGGAGGCTAGCGGCGGCGAGCAGTACTTC. V gene TRBV2 combines with J gene TRBJ2-7; 7 bases are shared with TRBD2. V lost 7 bases, J lost 6 bases, and 12 bases stayed unmatched. The CDR3 sequence is 14 residues long. Germline V lookup: CDR1 SNHLY, CDR2 FYNNEI.

This clonotype was picked up many times. This chain links TRBV19 with TRBJ2-6; D is perhaps TRBD1 (5 bases). The V and J ends lost 7 bases and 1 base respectively, with 17 bases between them. From germline, CDR1 is LNHDA and CDR2 SQIVND (reference sequence). The CDR3 length is 17 residues. The CDR3 spells CASTPGHAVSGANVLTF. The CDR3 DNA follows: TGTGCCAGTACCCCCGGACACGCCGTTTCTGGGGCCAACGTCCTGACTTTC.

This rearrangement joins TRBV19 to TRBJ2-7; possibly TRBD1 for D (5 bases). V lost 5 bases and J lost 4, with 18 bases in between. CDR3 length equals 15 residues. The germline CDR1 and CDR2 sequences are LNHDA and SQIVND (reference sequence). The chain's CDR3 is CASSSRTLGAYEQYF. The CDR3 DNA follows: TGTGCCAGTAGTTCCCGGACCCTTGGGGCATACGAGCAGTACTTC.

Concerning this clonotype: One junction end disagrees with the germline gene, perhaps due to a read error. The chain combines TRBV10-3 with TRBJ2-2; TRBD1 matches 8 bases. The CDR3 runs to 13 residues. CDR1 is ENHRY, CDR2 SYGVKD, per germline. The CDR3 DNA reads TGCAACCCCGGGACAGGGAACACCGGGGAGCTGTTTTTT. Amino acids: CNPGTGNTGELFF.

V usage is TRBV29-1 and J usage is TRBJ1-1; D uncertain. CDR1 is SQVTM and CDR2 is ANQGSEA in the germline V gene. This CDR3 is 13 amino acids long. V lost 3 bases to trimming and J lost 0 bases, with 8 bases between them. The CDR3 here is CSVDLGLNTEAFF. The CDR3 coding sequence is TGCAGCGTTGACCTAGGGCTGAACACTGAAGCTTTCTTT.

This clonotype has at least ten counts. This chain connects TRBV11-2 to TRBJ1-3; maybe TRBD1 (5 bases). Germline values: CDR1 SGHAT, CDR2 FQNNGV. The length of the CDR3 is 15 residues. Trimming removed 5 bases from V and 4 bases from J, with 15 bases in between. CDR3 sequence (DNA): TGTGCCAGCAGCATCGACAGTTGGGGAGGAAACACCATATATTTT. This encodes CASSIDSWGGNTIYF.

This clonotype has ten or more counts. The gene calls are TRBV10-2 and TRBJ1-6, with no clear D. The CDR3 length is 13 residues. Germline V lookup: CDR1 WSHSY, CDR2 SAAADI. V gave up 7 bases and J gave up 8 bases, with 12 bases separating them. The CDR3 sequence is CASKDGLYSPLHF. As DNA, the CDR3 is TGCGCCAGCAAAGACGGACTTTATTCACCCCTCCACTTT.

V usage is TRBV7-9 and J usage is TRBJ1-1; weak D call: TRBD1 (6 bases). Trimming stripped 3 bases from V and 0 bases from J, with 14 bases between. Germline CDR1 and CDR2: SEHNR and FQNEAQ (reference sequence). This CDR3 spans 16 amino acids. Here the CDR3 DNA reads TGTGCCAGCAGCTTGGCACGGGGGGCCATGAACACTGAAGCTTTCTTT. It translates to CASSLARGAMNTEAFF.

On this clonotype: A much larger clone lies one base from this, so it may be a read error. V usage is TRBV9 and J usage is TRBJ1-1; D is possibly TRBD1 (5 bases). Germline V gene lookup returns CDR1 SGDLS and CDR2 YYNGEE. The CDR3 is 15 residues long. Trimming removed 0 bases from V and 5 bases from J, with 14 bases in between. The CDR3, as DNA: TGTGCCAGCAGCGTAGATGGGGGGAGATTGACTGAAGCTTTCTTT. Translation: CASSVDGGRLTEAFF.

This clonotype was counted at least ten times. This sequence joins TRBV29-1 and TRBJ1-2, with 7 bases that match TRBD1. The CDR3 runs 11 residues. Unmatched junction bases numbered 6, after V lost 6 bases and J lost 8 bases. Germline lookup yields CDR1 SQVTM and CDR2 ANQGSEA. The CDR3 loop is CSVEGARGYTF. The CDR3 DNA reads as TGCAGCGTGGAGGGGGCGCGCGGCTACACCTTC.

This clonotype was seen ten or more times. The rearrangement links TRBV10-3 to TRBJ2-7, with TRBD2 as a possible D gene (6 bases). Germline V CDR1 and CDR2: ENHRY, SYGVKD. This CDR3 spans 12 amino acids. Trimming shortened V by 6 bases and J by 4 bases, and 10 bases separated the two germline ends. CDR3 loop: CAIRGSGYEQYF. The CDR3 nucleotides read TGTGCCATCAGAGGGAGCGGGTACGAGCAGTACTTC.